This T cell receptor beta chain emerged from a study of neurological immune-mediated disorders. Among the participants, healthy controls were blood bank volunteers in Maryland, USA. The T cells used for sorted libraries numbered about a million, either CD4+ or CD8+. Study-level points and caveats: Multiple sclerosis patients had less TCR clonal expansion than even healthy controls, unlike HTLV-1-associated myelopathy.

Germline trimming cut 3 bases from V and 0 bases from J; bases unmatched to any gene: 8. The CDR3 is 18 amino acids. Germline loops: CDR1 SGHVS, CDR2 FNYEAQ. This clonotype was seen many times. The antigen is unknown. 5'RACE with 10-nucleotide random UMIs generated the cDNA. TCRdb redid the calling of the 5' RACE reads with MiXCR, one entry per CDR3 protein. The sample records about 21,000 distinct CDR3 sequences, 5.5% to 8% being singletons. V gene TRBV7-6 combines with J gene TRBJ2-6, with TRBD1 matching 7 bases. The clonotype was recovered from a man aged 18 to 30 in good health. The sample was CD8+ T cells from blood. The DNA for the CDR3 is TGTGCCAGCAGCTTCCCTACAGGGGCCCCCTCTGGGGCCAACGTCCTGACTTTC. This encodes CASSFPTGAPSGANVLTF.